This T cell receptor beta chain was sequenced during a study of cytomegalovirus exposure and HLA in healthy donors. Study-level results: Specific recognition of CMV antigens was confirmed in vitro for a few chains (all CMV-associated).

PCR primers comprised 60 Vbeta and 13 Jbeta primers. Sequencing was performed with immunoSEQ multiplex PCR; in TCRdb, only in-frame clones are kept and a portion is missing. Of about 190,000 clones in the sample, roughly 80% were seen once. The CDR3 consists of 16 residues. V was clipped by 1 base and J by 4 bases; unmatched bases: 3. From germline, CDR1 is SEHNR and CDR2 FQNEAQ (reference sequence). About this clone: The antigen remains unidentified.

The receptor was isolated from a male donor in good health and CMV-seronegative. The gene calls are TRBV7-9 and TRBJ2-1; TRBD2 matches 11 bases. The sample comprised PBMCs. The CDR3 sequence: CASSLGTSGLYNEQFF. CDR3 nucleotide sequence: TGTGCCAGCAGCTTAGGGACTAGCGGGCTTTACAATGAGCAGTTCTTC.